This TCR beta chain is drawn from a study of control samples from healthy donors and cancer patients. Produced via immunoSEQ multiplex PCR; TCRdb's table is partial and in-frame only. The data show 95,000 to 150,000 clones, 91% seen once. V lost 0 bases, J lost 3 bases, and 3 bases stayed unmatched. Germline V gene lookup returns CDR1 SGDLS and CDR2 YYNGEE. This CDR3 is 15 amino acids long. This clonotype was obtained from a woman aged 18 to 35 in good health. The specimen was blood. The rearrangement uses TRBV9 and TRBJ2-1; 7 bases align to TRBD2. CDR3 sequence: CASSVASGDYNEQFF. The CDR3 DNA reads as TGTGCCAGCAGCGTAGCTAGCGGTGACTACAATGAGCAGTTCTTC.